This is a list of T cell receptor beta chains from one sample in a study of Tregs in tolerant kidney transplant recipients. Antigens of these TCRs are unknown. Here immunoSEQ multiplex PCR was the method, and the copy in TCRdb shows in-frame clones only, minus some. Found here are approximately 45,000 clones, roughly 95% of them singletons; the top ten hold 0.37%. The sequenced material came from Tregs from blood cultured with allogeneic cells. These receptors were taken from a human donor in good health. Both conserved end residues are trimmed from each CDR3.

CDR3,V,J
ASSRDREGNTEAF,TRBV5-4,TRBJ1-1
ATSRQGAGGYT,TRBV15,TRBJ1-2
ASSLQVSGNTIY,TRBV7-8,TRBJ1-3
ASSPIWGDIFYEQY,TRBV27,TRBJ2-7
ASSRAGVNEQF,TRBV6-5,TRBJ2-1
ASSRTGLEQY,TRBV5-1,TRBJ2-7
AISESRAAFSTDTQY,TRBV10-3,TRBJ2-3
ATVAGSSYNEQF,TRBV10-3,TRBJ2-1
ASSGTAEAF,TRBV5-1,TRBJ1-1
ASRRDQTGYGYT,TRBV6-5,TRBJ1-2
ASLQAPLAKNIQY,TRBV2,TRBJ2-4
ASSQELRTGGSSTQY,TRBV4-2,TRBJ2-3
ASSDPGQGRVGYT,TRBV6-1,TRBJ1-2
ASSAGASQPSNQPQH,TRBV5-5,TRBJ1-5
ASSFRGSNQPQH,TRBV5-6,TRBJ1-5
ASSLVGSPLH,TRBV7-9,TRBJ1-6
ASSPSTRSYNEQF,TRBV18,TRBJ2-1
SARGGSNQPQH,TRBV29-1,TRBJ1-5
ASSLVGDEKLF,TRBV5-4,TRBJ1-4
ASASWEQF,TRBV6-6,TRBJ2-1